The 18 T cell receptor beta chains below all came from one sample that was sequenced in a study of blood T cells in healthy people across ages. Together with a sample-barcoded 5' primer, a J-beta primer mix was included in a second PCR lasting roughly 7 to 11 cycles. TCRdb used MiXCR to reprocess the 5' RACE reads, holding one entry per CDR3 protein. In the table there are hundreds of thousands of distinct CDR3 sequences, around 48% of which are singletons. Material: blood. The source is a woman in her sixties in good health.

This chain connects TRBV4-1 to TRBJ2-1; D could derive from TRBD1 or TRBD2 (5 bases each). Germline-derived CDR1 and CDR2 are MGHRA and YSYEKL. V lost 4 bases to trimming and J lost 13 bases, with 20 bases between them. The CDR3 covers 14 residues. CDR3 DNA: TGCGCCAGCAGCCGAGGGGATTCCAGGACCTCTCAGTTCTTC. Translating it yields CASSRGDSRTSQFF.

The chain employs TRBV20-1 and TRBJ2-2; possibly TRBD2 for D (5 bases). Per germline, CDR1 DFQATT and CDR2 SNEGSKA (reference sequence). The CDR3 consists of 14 residues. V was clipped by 1 base and J by 6 bases, with 12 bases between them. The CDR3 sequence is CSARGLQSAGELFF. The CDR3, as DNA: TGCAGTGCTAGAGGACTACAAAGCGCCGGGGAGCTGTTTTTT.

The chain uses TRBV20-1 and TRBJ1-4; 7 bases are a match to TRBD1. The CDR3 runs to 15 residues. V shed 3 bases, J shed 6 bases, and the junction held 10 bases outside the gene matches. The germline gives CDR1 DFQATT, CDR2 SNEGSKA (reference sequence). The CDR3 DNA reads as TGCAGTGCTAGGGTGGGGCAGGGGGAATATGAAAAACTGTTTTTT. It yields the protein CSARVGQGEYEKLFF.

V is TRBV20-1 and J is TRBJ1-3; maybe TRBD1 (5 bases). CDR3 size: 16 residues. CDR1 DFQATT and CDR2 SNEGSKA come from the germline V gene (reference sequence). Trimming removed 5 bases from V and 4 bases from J, with 21 bases in between. CDR3 amino acids: CSAGIASGLGGNTIYF. CDR3 sequence (DNA): TGCAGTGCTGGTATTGCGTCAGGGCTAGGAGGAAACACCATATATTTT.

Only a few counts were recorded for this clonotype. CDR3 sequence: CASSPSLAGGETQYF. CDR3 DNA: TGTGCCAGCAGCCCATCGCTAGCTGGGGGCGAGACCCAGTACTTC. The chain carries TRBV7-3 and TRBJ2-5; D is possibly TRBD1 (6 bases). The CDR3 runs to 15 residues. Germline assignment: CDR1 SGHTA and CDR2 FQGTGA. V was pared by 5 bases and J by 5 bases, with 18 bases between.

V gene TRBV3-1 combines with J gene TRBJ2-7, with a tentative D call TRBD1 (6 bases). Deletions cut 4 bases from V and 7 bases from J, with 17 bases between. CDR3 size: 14 residues. Germline V gene data show CDR1 as LGHDT and CDR2 as YNNKEL (reference sequence). CDR3 DNA: TGTGCCAGCAGCCCCATCGGGACATACAATGAGCAGTACTTC. Protein: CASSPIGTYNEQYF.

In this sample, this clonotype turned up many times. J is TRBJ2-2 and V is TRBV12-3 or TRBV12-4, with TRBD2 as a possible D gene (6 bases). This CDR3 region has 14 residues. V was shortened by 6 bases and J by 4 bases, with 12 bases between the two germline ends. CDR3 sequence (DNA): TGTGCCAGCAGACCCTCAGCGGGCACCGGGGAGCTGTTTTTT. It specifies CASRPSAGTGELFF.

The rearrangement joins TRBV7-2 to TRBJ1-2, with D maybe TRBD1 (6 bases). The CDR3 has 15 amino acids. Trimming cost V 3 bases and J 4 bases, with 15 bases left between them. The germline CDR1 and CDR2 sequences are SGHTA and FQGNSA. CDR3 DNA sequence: TGTGCCAGCAGCTTTCGGGACACACAAAGCTATGGCTACACCTTC. It yields the protein CASSFRDTQSYGYTF. Variable domain in full (rest from reference TRBV7-2 and TRBJ1-2): GAGVSQSPSNKVTEKGKDVELRCDPISGHTALYWYRQSLGQGLEFLIYFQGNSAPDKSGLPSDRFSAERTGGSVSTLTIQRTQQEDSAVYLCASSFRDTQSYGYTFGSGTRLTVV.

This clonotype was seen a handful of times. The CDR3 DNA sequence: TGCAGTGCTCGACGGACAGGAGCAAGAGAGACCCAGTACTTC. As protein: CSARRTGARETQYF. The chain couples TRBV20-1 to TRBJ2-5, with 7 bases lining up with TRBD1. The CDR3 totals 14 residues. Germline CDR1 DFQATT, CDR2 SNEGSKA (reference sequence). The trim removed 5 bases at V and 4 bases at J, leaving 10 bases unmatched.

The gene calls are TRBV7-2 and TRBJ2-1; TRBD2 is a possible D gene (6 bases). Trimming removed 5 bases at V and 4 bases at J, with 15 bases between. The germline V gene has CDR1 SGHTA and CDR2 FQGNSA. The CDR3 contains 15 residues. CDR3 region: CASSRRTTLYNEQFF. In DNA form, the CDR3 reads TGTGCCAGCAGCCGTAGGACTACACTGTACAATGAGCAGTTCTTC.

This clonotype has just a few counts. V gene TRBV20-1 combines with J gene TRBJ2-5; 9 nucleotides match TRBD1. The better agreement between TRBJ2-7 and the DNA end casts doubt on the J call. CDR1 and CDR2 (germline): DFQATT, SNEGSKA (reference sequence). The CDR3 contains 13 residues. CDR3 nucleotide sequence: TGCAGTGCTTCCGGACAGGGGCAGAACGAGCAGTACTTC. Protein sequence: CSASGQGQNEQYF.

In this sample, this clonotype turned up a few times. V gene TRBV10-3 combines with J gene TRBJ2-1, with 7 bases lining up with TRBD1. There are 15 residues in the CDR3. The ends lost 7 bases at V and 7 bases at J; junction bases unmatched: 13. From germline, CDR1 is ENHRY and CDR2 SYGVKD. The chain's CDR3 is CAIMGQGVSLNEQFF. Here the CDR3 DNA reads TGTGCCATCATGGGGCAGGGGGTGAGTCTTAATGAGCAGTTCTTC.

This chain links TRBV28 with TRBJ1-4; 10 bases line up with TRBD1. The germline gives CDR1 MDHEN, CDR2 SYDVKM. This CDR3 comprises 15 residues. V shed 6 bases, J shed 6 bases, and the junction held 7 bases outside the gene matches. CDR3 loop: CASRTTGTGDEKLFF. CDR3 bases: TGTGCCAGCAGGACTACCGGGACAGGGGATGAAAAACTGTTTTTT.

The J gene is TRBJ1-2, the V gene TRBV3-1; perhaps TRBD1 as D (5 bases). The CDR3 is 16 amino acids. V was clipped by 3 bases and J by 4 bases, with 18 bases between them. Germline CDR1 is LGHDT and CDR2 is YNNKEL (reference sequence). The CDR3 spells CASSQDSGTDIYGYTF. CDR3 nucleotide sequence: TGTGCCAGCAGCCAGGACTCCGGGACTGATATCTATGGCTACACCTTC.

The chain links TRBV6-2 or TRBV6-3 to TRBJ2-5; weak D call: TRBD2 (6 bases). CDR1 and CDR2 from the germline V gene are MNHEY and SVGEGT. The CDR3 is 12 amino acids. The V end lost 10 bases, the J end lost 0 bases, and 9 bases lay between the germline ends. The CDR3 sequence: CAIREHQETQYF. The DNA for the CDR3 is TGTGCCATACGGGAGCACCAAGAGACCCAGTACTTC.

Notes on this clonotype: A much larger clone differs by one base, so this may be a read error. The chain joins TRBV20-1 to TRBJ2-5, with 10 nucleotides matching TRBD2. CDR1 and CDR2 (germline): DFQATT, SNEGSKA (reference sequence). The V segment lost 5 bases and the J segment 11 bases; nucleotides outside the gene matches: 14. This CDR3 has 14 amino acids. The CDR3 protein is CSAPQREGKNEQYF. CDR3 in DNA: TGCAGTGCTCCCCAGCGGGAGGGGAAAAATGAGCAGTACTTC.

This clonotype was detected only once. The chain has TRBV10-3 and TRBJ2-1, with 8 bases matching TRBD1. V was clipped by 3 bases and J by 0 bases; unmatched bases: 1. This CDR3 is built from 15 residues. Looked up from germline, CDR1 is ENHRY and CDR2 is SYGVKD. The CDR3 loop is CAISDGQGSYNEQFF. The CDR3 nucleotides are TGTGCCATCAGTGACGGACAGGGCTCCTACAATGAGCAGTTCTTC.

At least ten counts were recorded for this clonotype. This chain links TRBV3-1 with TRBJ2-1, with D possibly being TRBD1 (5 bases). The V end was cut by 4 bases, the J end by 0 bases, with 13 bases between. This CDR3 has 16 amino acids. Germline-derived CDR1 and CDR2 are LGHDT and YNNKEL (reference sequence). This chain's CDR3 is CASSPTERTSYNEQFF. Written as DNA, the CDR3 is TGTGCCAGCAGCCCGACAGAAAGAACCTCCTACAATGAGCAGTTCTTC.